The 28 T cell receptor beta chains presented below share a single source sample, sequenced in a study of beta chain features in type 1 diabetes. General observations from the study: Among all four CD4+ subsets, Type 1 diabetes patients had TCRB CDR3s that were moderately but significantly shorter.

No antigens are known for them. Since all of the isolated RNA was reverse transcribed, expressed TCRB transcripts were what got sequenced. The repertoire was sequenced with immunoSEQ multiplex PCR; TCRdb's copy has only in-frame clones and lacks some. The sample has under 400,000 clones; 10% to 15% are singletons. Material for sequencing was naive CD4+ T cells from blood. The origin of the receptors is a woman aged 18-30 years with type 1 diabetes.

The table lists this clone with a few counts. This chain uses TRBV15 with TRBJ1-5; 7 nucleotides line up with TRBD1. The V and J ends lost 8 bases and 2 bases, in that order; junction bases with no gene match: 3. This CDR3 contains 13 residues. Looked up from germline, CDR1 is LNHNV and CDR2 is YYDKDF (reference sequence). The CDR3 sequence: CATRGQGNQPQHF. The CDR3 DNA reads as TGTGCCACCCGAGGACAGGGCAATCAGCCCCAGCATTTT.

This clone was counted only a few times. This rearrangement joins TRBV6-6 to TRBJ2-7, with D perhaps matching TRBD2 (7 bases). The V gene lost 4 bases and the J gene lost 4 bases, with 17 bases spanning the gap. The CDR3 covers 15 residues. CDR1 and CDR2 from the germline V gene are MNHNY and SVGAGI (reference sequence). The CDR3 DNA reads TGTGCCAGCAGTTCTCCCCAGGGGCGGGAGTACGAGCAGTACTTC. It is translated as CASSSPQGREYEQYF.

The CDR3: CASSAGGRTGELFF. The CDR3 DNA reads TGTGCCAGCAGTGCGGGGGGCAGGACCGGGGAGCTGTTTTTT. The chain has TRBV6-1 and TRBJ2-2, with a possible D match to TRBD2 (7 bases). Trimming cost V 4 bases and J 5 bases, with 11 bases left between them. Germline loops: CDR1 MNHNS, CDR2 SASEGT. The CDR3 has 14 residues.

The chain uses TRBV5-1 and TRBJ1-5; possible D gene TRBD1, 6 bases. V was shortened by 3 bases and J by 1 base, with 8 bases between the two germline ends. The germline gives CDR1 SGHRS, CDR2 YFSETQ. There are 14 residues in the CDR3. CDR3 in DNA: TGCGCCAGCAGCTCTGGACAGAGCAATCAGCCCCAGCATTTT. It is translated as CASSSGQSNQPQHF.

This clone was recorded a few times. This chain links TRBV30 with TRBJ2-3; 9 bases match TRBD1. CDR3 size: 14 residues. Looked up from germline, CDR1 is GTSNPN and CDR2 is SVGIG (reference sequence). The V gene end was trimmed by 2 bases and the J gene end by 4 bases; junction bases not matched to a gene: 4. This CDR3 reads CAWSKGTGPDTQYF. The CDR3 coding sequence is TGTGCCTGGAGTAAGGGGACAGGGCCAGATACGCAGTATTTT.

V is TRBV9 and J is TRBJ2-3; TRBD2 matches 12 bases. The V and J ends lost 3 bases and 0 bases, in that order; junction bases with no gene match: 8. CDR1 and CDR2 from the germline V gene are SGDLS and YYNGEE. The CDR3 runs to 18 residues. The CDR3 DNA reads TGTGCCAGCAGCGGCTCGGGGACTAGCGGGCGCAGCACAGATACGCAGTATTTT. Translation: CASSGSGTSGRSTDTQYF.

This clone has just a few counts. In DNA form, the CDR3 reads TGTGCTACTACTGGGAAAGGGGGCGAGAATGAGCAGTTCTTC. It is translated as CATTGKGGENEQFF. The chain combines TRBV7-9 with TRBJ2-1; 7 positions match TRBD1. Germline V lookup: CDR1 SEHNR, CDR2 FQNEAQ (reference sequence). The CDR3 is made up of 14 amino acids.

This clone was detected a few times. This chain uses TRBV29-1 with TRBJ2-3; possible D gene TRBD1, 8 bases. This CDR3 has 14 amino acids. Germline CDR1 reads SQVTM; CDR2 reads ANQGSEA. V shed 1 base and J shed 6 bases, with 14 bases lying between them. The CDR3 DNA sequence: TGCAGCGTTGAAGTCAGGGGGCGGGGGGATACGCAGTATTTT. This encodes CSVEVRGRGDTQYF.

The genes are TRBV4-3 and TRBJ2-4; D might be TRBD1 (6 bases). Germline loops: CDR1 LGHNA, CDR2 YSLEER. Trimming stripped 0 bases from V and 8 bases from J, with 14 bases between. The CDR3 sequence is 15 residues long. This chain's CDR3 is CASSQEGTGRDIQYF. CDR3 DNA sequence: TGCGCCAGCAGCCAAGAGGGAACAGGGCGGGACATTCAGTACTTC.

This clone occurred a few times. The chain combines TRBV4-1 with TRBJ1-2; D gene uncertain. With 5 bases removed from V and 0 bases from J, the gap between germline ends came to 4 bases. There are 12 residues in the CDR3. Germline CDR1 reads MGHRA; CDR2 reads YSYEKL. Here the CDR3 reads CASSGPNYGYTF. The CDR3 DNA sequence: TGCGCCAGCAGCGGGCCTAACTATGGCTACACCTTC.

This chain uses TRBV7-2 with TRBJ1-2; tentative D call: TRBD1 (6 bases). The CDR3 loop spans 14 amino acids. Germline-derived CDR1 and CDR2 are SGHTA and FQGNSA. V was pared by 2 bases and J by 6 bases, with 13 bases between. The CDR3: CASSLSQGLNGYTF. The CDR3 DNA follows: TGTGCCAGCAGCTTATCGCAGGGGTTAAATGGCTACACCTTC.

The chain carries TRBV6-5 and TRBJ2-2; TRBD2 agrees at 15 bases. With 5 bases clipped from V and 6 bases from J, the junction kept 1 base outside the gene matches. The CDR3 extends over 15 amino acids. Germline CDR1 is MNHEY and CDR2 is SVGAGI. The CDR3 sequence: CASSGTSGRPGELFF. CDR3 DNA sequence: TGTGCCAGCAGTGGGACTAGCGGGAGGCCCGGGGAGCTGTTTTTT.

This clone was observed a handful of times. The rearrangement links TRBV5-4 to TRBJ2-7; the D is unclear. Trimming took 0 bases from V and 2 from J, leaving 12 bases between them. CDR1 and CDR2 (germline): SGHNT, YYREEE (reference sequence). The CDR3 has 15 residues. CDR3 DNA sequence: TGTGCCAGCAGCTTGGTTGCCGGTTCAACCTACGAGCAGTACTTC. It specifies CASSLVAGSTYEQYF.

This clone was counted a few times. The chain combines TRBV4-3 with TRBJ2-3; D is undetermined. The CDR3 has 15 residues. CDR1 is LGHNA, CDR2 YSLEER, per germline. Trimming shortened V by 4 bases and J by 2 bases, and 13 bases separated the two germline ends. CDR3 sequence (DNA): TGCGCCAGCAGCCGAGTACAGATGGACACAGATACGCAGTATTTT. Its protein product is CASSRVQMDTDTQYF.

V and J are TRBV7-6 and TRBJ2-3, with TRBD2 identical over 9 bases. Germline assignment: CDR1 SGHVS and CDR2 FNYEAQ. J lost 0 bases, V lost 4 bases, and 5 bases had no gene match. The CDR3 is 16 residues long. The CDR3 is CASSSLSGRSTDTQYF. DNA of the CDR3: TGTGCCAGCAGCTCCCTTAGCGGGAGAAGCACAGATACGCAGTATTTT. Variable domain in full (rest from reference TRBV7-6 and TRBJ2-3): GAGVSQSPRYKVTKRGQDVALRCDPISGHVSLYWYRQALGQGPEFLTYFNYEAQQDKSGLPNDRFSAERPEGSISTLTIQRTEQRDSAMYRCASSSLSGRSTDTQYFGPGTRLTVL.

V usage is TRBV18 and J usage is TRBJ1-1; D remains unclear. The CDR3 spans 13 residues. The V end lost 2 bases, the J end lost 1 base, and 5 bases lay between the germline ends. Germline lookup yields CDR1 KGHSH and CDR2 LQKENI. The CDR3 region is CASSPKQNTEAFF. CDR3 nucleotide sequence: TGTGCCAGCTCACCAAAGCAGAACACTGAAGCTTTCTTT.

The table lists this clone with a count of one. The rearrangement links TRBV27 to TRBJ1-2; possibly TRBD1 for D (6 bases). CDR3 length equals 14 residues. The V gene's germline CDR1 is MNHEY and CDR2 SMNVEV (reference sequence). Trimming pared 5 bases from V and 3 bases from J, leaving 13 bases between. The CDR3 region has the DNA TGTGCCAGCAGTCTTACAGGGACCCACTATGGCTACACCTTC. Its translation: CASSLTGTHYGYTF.

The chain recombines TRBV30 with TRBJ1-2; perhaps TRBD1 as D (6 bases). V lost 3 bases and J 8 bases, leaving 13 bases between the germline ends. Per germline, CDR1 GTSNPN and CDR2 SVGIG (reference sequence). The CDR3 covers 12 residues. CDR3 DNA: TGTGCCTGGAGCGGGGGGGCGTGGGGCTACACCTTC. This sequence encodes CAWSGGAWGYTF.

This clone was recorded a few times. CDR3 sequence: CASGASPLHF. The CDR3, as DNA: TGTGCCAGCGGGGCTTCACCCCTCCACTTT. This rearrangement joins TRBV2 to TRBJ1-6; weak D call: TRBD1 (5 bases). This CDR3 spans 10 amino acids. Germline-derived CDR1 and CDR2 are SNHLY and FYNNEI. Trimming left V 8 bases short and J 9 bases short, with 5 bases between.

The chain recombines TRBV29-1 with TRBJ2-7, with 9 nucleotides matching TRBD2. The CDR3 runs to 13 residues. The junction had 9 bases not matched to a gene; V was cut back by 7 bases and J by 5 bases. In germline, CDR1 is SQVTM, CDR2 ANQGSEA. The CDR3 here is CSALGAGGDEQYF. The CDR3 DNA reads TGCAGCGCCTTGGGAGCGGGAGGAGACGAGCAGTACTTC.

A few counts support this clone. This chain joins TRBV5-4 and TRBJ1-1, with a tentative D call TRBD1 (6 bases). This CDR3 spans 14 amino acids. Germline CDR1 SGHNT, CDR2 YYREEE (reference sequence). V lost 5 bases and J 1 base, leaving 12 bases between the germline ends. The CDR3 nucleotides are TGTGCCAGCAGACAGCAGGGGCAGAACACTGAAGCTTTCTTT. Its translation: CASRQQGQNTEAFF.

The chain employs TRBV20-1 and TRBJ1-1; no clear D gene. This CDR3 spans 11 amino acids. Germline CDR1 is DFQATT and CDR2 is SNEGSKA (reference sequence). Trimming removed 3 bases at V and 3 bases at J, with 5 bases between. CDR3 sequence (DNA): TGCAGTGCTAGTGTATACACTGAAGCTTTCTTT. Its protein product is CSASVYTEAFF.

This clone was observed a few times. In DNA, the CDR3 is TGTGCCAGCAGTGGCTCTAGCGGCAGCTCCTACAATGAGCAGTTCTTC. This gives the protein CASSGSSGSSYNEQFF. The gene calls are TRBV28 and TRBJ2-1; 7 positions agree with TRBD2. CDR3 length: 16 amino acids. CDR1 is MDHEN, CDR2 SYDVKM, per germline. Trimming at V came to 5 bases and at J to 0 bases, leaving 7 bases not matched to a gene.

The chain has TRBV28 and TRBJ2-7; D is undetermined. CDR3 length: 14 amino acids. Germline CDR1 and CDR2: MDHEN and SYDVKM. Trimming took off 4 bases at V and 1 base at J, with 11 bases between the two ends. Here the CDR3 DNA reads TGTGCCAGCAGTTACCGGGTCCCATCCTACGAGCAGTACTTC. Translating it yields CASSYRVPSYEQYF.

This clone showed up just a few times. The chain uses TRBV12-5 and TRBJ2-2, with TRBD1 matching 8 bases. V trimming: 9 bases; J trimming: 5 bases; junction bases outside the gene matches: 5. This CDR3 contains 13 residues. Germline CDR1 is LGHNT and CDR2 is FRNRAP. In DNA form, the CDR3 reads TGTGCTAGCCAGGGGGCCTATACCGGGGAGCTGTTTTTT. Its protein product is CASQGAYTGELFF.

The chain joins TRBV4-3 to TRBJ2-1; 8 bases are a match to TRBD1. After removal of 4 bases from V and 9 bases from J, the junction contained 11 bases not matched to a gene. Germline V gives CDR1 LGHNA, CDR2 YSLEER. The CDR3 is 15 amino acids. CDR3 DNA: TGCGCCAGCAGCCGCACCGGGACAGGCAAACCTGAGCAGTTCTTC. This sequence encodes CASSRTGTGKPEQFF.

With respect to this clone: This same CDR3 is encoded by further DNA sequences in the sample. The J gene is TRBJ1-5, the V gene TRBV18; D is perhaps TRBD1 (6 bases). V was pared by 4 bases and J by 5 bases, with 9 bases between. The CDR3 has 13 residues. Germline V gene sequence: CDR1 KGHSH, CDR2 LQKENI. CDR3 sequence: CASSRGRDQPQHF. The CDR3 nucleotides read TGTGCCAGCTCACGGGGGCGAGATCAGCCCCAGCATTTT.

In this sample, this clone turned up a few times. DNA of the CDR3: TGTGCCAGCAACAGCGGGAGGACGTACAATGAGCAGTTCTTC. It encodes CASNSGRTYNEQFF. The V and J genes are TRBV7-6 and TRBJ2-1; 9 bases agree with TRBD2. This CDR3 has 14 residues. With V trimmed by 7 bases and J by 4 bases, 5 bases remained unmatched. CDR1 SGHVS and CDR2 FNYEAQ come from the germline V gene.